This TCR beta chain is drawn from a study of cytomegalovirus exposure and HLA in healthy donors. The sample holds one count of this clone. 60 Vbeta and 13 Jbeta primers were used in PCR. Profiling relied on immunoSEQ multiplex PCR, and the TCRdb table lists in-frame clones only, not all of them. Of 200,000 or so clones in the sample, approximately 70% are singletons; the top ten hold 2.6%. This CDR3 is built from 13 residues. With 4 bases clipped from V and 5 bases from J, the junction kept 3 bases outside the gene matches. CDR1 and CDR2 from the germline V gene are SQVTM and ANQGSEA. This sequence originates from a man aged 40-49 years in good health and CMV-seropositive. This chain links TRBV29-1 with TRBJ2-5; 11 nucleotides line up with TRBD2. Sequencing was performed on PBMCs. The CDR3 spells CSVVAGGPETQYF. The CDR3 bases are TGCAGCGTTGTAGCGGGGGGGCCGGAGACCCAGTACTTC.